Included here is one T cell receptor (beta chain) sequence, with context. The sample originates from a study of OX40 agonist ivuxolimab in advanced cancers. In the study overall: Participants, 65% to 85% male, averaged roughly 60 years of age, ranging from roughly 20 to 80. There were three patients with partial responses, one having hepatocellular carcinoma and two cutaneous melanoma.

Unmatched junction bases numbered 5, after V lost 10 bases and J lost 6 bases. Germline CDR1 reads LNHDA; CDR2 reads SQIVND (reference sequence). The CDR3 runs 11 residues. Generated by immunoSEQ multiplex PCR, the TCRdb table keeps only in-frame clones and is missing some. Of some 66,000 clones in the sample, 85% were seen once. The V call is TRBV19, the J call TRBJ2-7; TRBD1 matches 8 bases. The starting material was CD4+ or CD8+ T cells sorted from blood, obtained in a trial of the OX40 agonist ivuxolimab. This receptor was obtained from an adult with an advanced solid tumor such as melanoma, head and neck, liver or kidney cancer. The CDR3 DNA reads TGTGCCACAGGGGGCCCGTCCGAGCAGTACTTC. Translating it yields CATGGPSEQYF.